This T cell receptor beta chain derives from a study of cytomegalovirus exposure and HLA in healthy donors. As for the study in general: A data release that came early held approximately 92 million unique TCRs from HLA-typed donors.

CDR3 length: 16 amino acids. V shed 3 bases and J 4 bases; nucleotides not matched to a gene: 4. Germline V lookup: CDR1 MNHEY, CDR2 SMNVEV (reference sequence). Of note for this clone: What it recognizes is unknown.

Primers included in the PCR were 60 Vbeta and 13 Jbeta primers. The protocol was immunoSEQ multiplex PCR, while the TCRdb copy is restricted to in-frame clones and leaves out a portion. Of around 110,000 clones listed, around 70% were seen once; the top ten hold 1.5% to 2%. Study-level points and caveats: Reportedly, a later analysis found an Asian-associated ancestry cluster had fewer N-insertions than the approximately 670-donor mean. In the analysis, some V segments, TRBV6-2 and TRBV6-3 included, were excluded as indistinguishable. Later, an analysis showed that TCR beta chains associated with HLA were more clonally expanded than others that were equally common.

The sequence came from a woman aged 18-30 years in good health and CMV-seronegative. This chain links TRBV27 with TRBJ2-2; 11 bases map to TRBD1. Sequences were obtained from PBMCs. The chain's CDR3 is CASSFRGQGGTGELFF. The CDR3 DNA sequence: TGTGCCAGCAGTTTCCGGGGACAGGGGGGCACCGGGGAGCTGTTTTTT.